The clone carrying this T cell receptor (beta chain) appeared a few times. The target antigen is unknown. The germline V and J ends were trimmed by 1 base and 7 bases, with 17 bases remaining between them. The V gene's germline CDR1 is MGHDK and CDR2 SYGVNS. The CDR3 extends over 16 amino acids. This specimen belongs to a study of identical twins. Carrying unique molecular identifiers, the cDNA also gained a universal primer site through template switching. Each CDR3 protein gets one entry after TCRdb re-called the 5' RACE reads with MiXCR. This repertoire shows hundreds of thousands of distinct CDR3 sequences, approximately 6% found once; its top ten account for approximately 2%. General observations from the study: Insertions were fewer in abundant cord blood beta clonotypes, whereas memory repertoires showed none of this pattern. Where out-of-frame alpha sequences were twin-shared, they showed excess low generation probability.

The material sequenced was naive T cells sorted from blood. This TCR came from a man aged 18 to 29 in good health. This sequence joins TRBV25-1 and TRBJ2-1, with a weak D call TRBD2 (6 bases). CDR3 residues: CASSESGFFRENEQFF. The CDR3, as DNA: TGTGCCAGCAGTGAATCCGGATTTTTCCGGGAGAATGAGCAGTTCTTC. Looking up the rest from reference TRBV25-1 and TRBJ2-1 gives the full variable domain: EADIYQTPRYLVIGTGKKITLECSQTMGHDKMYWYQQDPGMELHLIHYSYGVNSTEKGDLSSESTVSRIRTEHFPLTLESARPSHTSQYLCASSESGFFRENEQFFGPGTRLTVL.